This is a list of T cell receptor beta chains from one sample in a study of CD8 T cells in ankylosing spondylitis. In TCRdb, the 5' RACE reads were re-called with MiXCR into one record per CDR3 protein. The sample lists approximately 220,000 distinct CDR3 sequences, over 9.5% seen once, with around a fifth in the top ten. The sequenced sample was blood, either unsorted or a sorted T cell fraction (not recorded which). Receptor source: a male donor with ankylosing spondylitis or in good health (not recorded which). Each CDR3 is given with its conserved first and last residue. The D gene is left open where the match is weak. Only some rows state a clone size, as once, few, many or a class for expanded clones.

size	V	D	J	DNA	CDR3
many	TRBV20-1	TRBD1	TRBJ2-1	TGCAGTGCGATAACCCCGGGACAGGGTCTTTCGGGGGACGCCTACAATGAGCAGTTCTTC	CSAITPGQGLSGDAYNEQFF
many	TRBV5-6	-	TRBJ2-5	TGTGCCAGCAGCTCGCTGGCGACGGGGCCGCAAGAGACCCAGTACTTC	CASSSLATGPQETQYF
many	TRBV20-1	TRBD1	TRBJ2-5	TGCAGTGCACGAGGGACAGGGGACGCTTCAATTCAAGAGACCCAGTACTTC	CSARGTGDASIQETQYF
-	TRBV12-3/TRBV12-4	-	TRBJ1-5	TGTGCCAGCAGTTGGGGTCGGAGCAATCAGCCCCAGCATTTT	CASSWGRSNQPQHF
few	TRBV29-1	-	TRBJ2-2	TGCAGCGTTGAACAGGGGGGCGGGGAGCTGTTTTTT	CSVEQGGGELFF
-	TRBV20-1	TRBD2	TRBJ2-3	TGCAGTGCTAGGGACCCTAGCGGGGCCACAGATACGCAGTATTTT	CSARDPSGATDTQYF
-	TRBV28	-	TRBJ1-1	TGTGCCAGCAGGGAGGGGATGTACACTGAAGCTTTCTTT	CASREGMYTEAFF
many	TRBV12-3/TRBV12-4	TRBD2	TRBJ2-5	TGTGCCAGCAGTTCAAACCTCGCTACTAGCGGGTCTGGGACCCAGTACTTC	CASSSNLATSGSGTQYF
many	TRBV12-3/TRBV12-4	TRBD1	TRBJ1-1	TGTGCCAGCAGTTTAGTCACAGGGGGCGAGACTGAAGCTTTCTTT	CASSLVTGGETEAFF
few	TRBV29-1	-	TRBJ2-2	TGCAGCGTTGTTGAGGGCAGGGGAGGCACCGGGGAGCTGTTTTTT	CSVVEGRGGTGELFF
-	TRBV7-9	-	TRBJ2-1	TGTGCCAGCAGCTTACAGGCTGAGCAGTTCTTC	CASSLQAEQFF
many	TRBV20-1	-	TRBJ1-1	TGCAGTGCTATTGAGGGCACTGAAGCTTTCTTT	CSAIEGTEAFF
many	TRBV6-5	TRBD1	TRBJ2-7	TGTGCCAGCAGTTACCGCGCGGACAGGCCATACGAGCAGTACTTC	CASSYRADRPYEQYF
many	TRBV12-3/TRBV12-4	TRBD2	TRBJ2-7	TGTGCCAGCAGCCGGACTAGCGGAGGGGACGAGCAGTACTTC	CASSRTSGGDEQYF
many	TRBV15	-	TRBJ2-3	TGTGCCACCAGCAGAGATCTGGGGGGGCAAGATACGCAGTATTTT	CATSRDLGGQDTQYF
-	TRBV21-1	-	TRBJ2-3	TGTGCCAGCAGCAGCGGCTCTAGCACAGATACGCAGTATTTT	CASSSGSSTDTQYF
-	TRBV6-2/TRBV6-3	-	TRBJ1-5	TGTGCCAGCAGTTACGTACAAGTTTCGACAGACACCGGCAATCAGCCCCAGCATTTT	CASSYVQVSTDTGNQPQHF
many	TRBV20-1	-	TRBJ2-5	TGCAGTGCTATCCCCCGGGGGCAGGAACGATTTTTCCAAGAGACCCAGTACTTC	CSAIPRGQERFFQETQYF
-	TRBV6-1	TRBD1	TRBJ1-3	TGTGCCAGCAGTGAAGCTGCCGGGACAGTCGTCTCTGGAAACACCATATATTTT	CASSEAAGTVVSGNTIYF
few	TRBV7-3	TRBD2	TRBJ2-3	TGTGCCAGCAGCTTAACGTCGGTAGCGGGGGGGTATACAGATACGCAGTATTTT	CASSLTSVAGGYTDTQYF
-	TRBV24-1	-	TRBJ2-2	TGTGCCACCAGTGATTTTGTAGGAGGGAACCTAGGGGAGCTGTTTTTT	CATSDFVGGNLGELFF
many	TRBV28	-	TRBJ1-6	TGTGCCAGCAGTTTAAATCGGGGCCATGGGTCACCCCTCCACTTT	CASSLNRGHGSPLHF
many	TRBV15	-	TRBJ1-2	TGTGCCACCAGCAGAGATTCCCCCACAGTGACCCCAAGCTATGGCTACACCTTC	CATSRDSPTVTPSYGYTF
many	TRBV2	-	TRBJ2-7	TGTGCCAGCAGTGAACCAGGGGGGTCTGGTAGCGTCCTCTCCTACGAGCAGTACTTC	CASSEPGGSGSVLSYEQYF
few	TRBV29-1	TRBD1	TRBJ2-3	TGCAGCGTTGAAGATCAACACAGGGGAGGCACAGATACGCAGTATTTT	CSVEDQHRGGTDTQYF
few	TRBV12-3/TRBV12-4	TRBD1	TRBJ2-1	TGTGCCAGCAGCCAACACCGGGACAGCTTAAATGAGCAGTTCTTC	CASSQHRDSLNEQFF
many	TRBV3-1	-	TRBJ1-1	TGTGCCAGCAGCCGCACTCCGGGACAAAACACTGAAGCTTTCTTT	CASSRTPGQNTEAFF
many	TRBV5-1	TRBD1	TRBJ2-1	TGCGCCAGCAGCCAGGCCACAGGGGACAATGAGCAGTTCTTC	CASSQATGDNEQFF
many	TRBV11-3	-	TRBJ2-1	TGTGCCAGCAGCTCGCGGACAAGCTCCTACAATGAGCAGTTCTTC	CASSSRTSSYNEQFF
few	TRBV12-3/TRBV12-4	-	TRBJ2-6	TGTGCCAGCAGTAATAGGTACTCGGTAAACGTCCTGACTTTC	CASSNRYSVNVLTF
many	TRBV7-3	TRBD2	TRBJ2-1	TGTGCCAGCAGCTCCGGACTAGCGGGGGATTACAATGAGCAGTTCTTC	CASSSGLAGDYNEQFF
few	TRBV5-1	-	TRBJ2-5	TGCGCCAGCACCTCTGGCCCACAGGGCGGACAGACCCAGTACTTC	CASTSGPQGGQTQYF
many	TRBV5-1	-	TRBJ1-2	TGCGCCAGCAGCTTGGAATTAACAAATGGCTACACCTTC	CASSLELTNGYTF
few	TRBV12-3/TRBV12-4	TRBD2	TRBJ2-5	TGTGCCAGCAGTTCCCTCCGCGGGGGGCCCGACGGAGAGACCCAGTACTTC	CASSSLRGGPDGETQYF
-	TRBV5-1	-	TRBJ1-4	TGCGCCAGCAGCTTGGCTAGGTTGTCAGGGAGCGAAAAACTGTTTTTT	CASSLARLSGSEKLFF
many	TRBV6-5	TRBD1	TRBJ2-2	TGTGCCAGCAGTTACTTTCGGACAGGGGGTAACACCGGGGAGCTGTTTTTT	CASSYFRTGGNTGELFF
-	TRBV24-1	-	TRBJ1-2	TGTGCCACCAGTGGTGTCCACTCAAGCAGGGACTATGGCTACACCTTC	CATSGVHSSRDYGYTF
many	TRBV20-1	-	TRBJ1-1	TGCAGTGCTAGACCGGACAGGAACACTGAAGCTTTCTTT	CSARPDRNTEAFF
-	TRBV7-3	-	TRBJ2-1	TGTGCCAGCAGCCCCGCACCCGCGCGCAATGAGCAGTTCTTC	CASSPAPARNEQFF
-	TRBV12-3/TRBV12-4	-	TRBJ2-3	TGTGCCAGCAGTCCGACAGTTAGCACAGATACGCAGTATTTT	CASSPTVSTDTQYF
many	TRBV19	-	TRBJ1-1	TGTGCCAGTAGTCCTGACAGGAGGACTGAAGCTTTCTTT	CASSPDRRTEAFF
-	TRBV27	-	TRBJ1-6	TGTGCCAGCAGTTTAGAAGGGGGATTATCCTATAATTCACCCCTCCACTTT	CASSLEGGLSYNSPLHF
many	TRBV25-1	-	TRBJ1-2	TGTGCCAGCAGACGAACCGGACTTCCTAACTATGGCTACACCTTC	CASRRTGLPNYGYTF
few	TRBV20-1	-	TRBJ2-5	TGCAGTGCTAGGACAGGAGAGACCCAGTACTTC	CSARTGETQYF
many	TRBV5-6	TRBD1	TRBJ2-3	TGTGCCAGCAGCTTGGGGGATAGGGGGCGGGCAGATACGCAGTATTTT	CASSLGDRGRADTQYF
few	TRBV28	TRBD2	TRBJ2-1	TGTGCCAGCAGTTTAACGAGTGGGGAGGGGTTCTTC	CASSLTSGEGFF
-	TRBV6-1	-	TRBJ2-1	TGTGCCAGCAGCCCCCGGCGGCTCAATGAGCAGTTCTTC	CASSPRRLNEQFF
many	TRBV28	TRBD1	TRBJ1-5	TGTGCCAGCAACAAACCGGGACAGGCCTATCAGCCCCAGCATTTT	CASNKPGQAYQPQHF
many	TRBV12-3/TRBV12-4	-	TRBJ2-2	TGTGCCAGCAGCCTCCTCTATGGTGGTACCGGGGAGCTGTTTTTT	CASSLLYGGTGELFF
many	TRBV25-1	TRBD1	TRBJ2-7	TGTGCCAGCAGTGGACGGACAGGGGCGGACGAGCAGTACTTC	CASSGRTGADEQYF
many	TRBV12-3/TRBV12-4	TRBD2	TRBJ2-5	TGTGCCAGCAGATCAGGACTAGCGGGGGCCCAAGAGACCCAGTACTTC	CASRSGLAGAQETQYF
-	TRBV7-8	TRBD2	TRBJ2-2	TGTGCCAGCAAACGGACTAGCGGGGGGGGTAGTACCGGGGAGCTGTTTTTT	CASKRTSGGGSTGELFF
-	TRBV11-2	-	TRBJ1-1	TGTGCCAGCAGCCCAACCAGGGGCAACACTGAAGCTTTCTTT	CASSPTRGNTEAFF
many	TRBV6-6	-	TRBJ1-1	TGTGCCAGCATAATCCGGGTTCCGAACACTGAAGCTTTCTTT	CASIIRVPNTEAFF
many	TRBV29-1	-	TRBJ2-7	TGCAGCGTTGAAGGTTATGGCGGCGACGAGCAGTACTTC	CSVEGYGGDEQYF
many	TRBV20-1	-	TRBJ2-2	TGCAGTGCTAGCCTCACCGGGGAGCTGTTTTTT	CSASLTGELFF
once	TRBV6-2/TRBV6-3	TRBD2	TRBJ2-2	TGTGCCAGCAGTTGGCCCCGCGCGGGGGGGAACACCGGGGAGCTGCTTTTT	CASSWPRAGGNTGELLF
many	TRBV5-6	-	TRBJ1-5	TGTGCCAGCAGCTATAGCGACCTGGGTAGCAATCAGCCCCAGCATTTT	CASSYSDLGSNQPQHF
many	TRBV5-1	TRBD1	TRBJ2-5	TGCGCCAGCAGCCGTTCCGGGACAGGGAACCAAGAGACCCAGTACTTC	CASSRSGTGNQETQYF
many	TRBV5-1	TRBD1	TRBJ2-1	TGCGCCAGCAGCTTGGCCGGGACAGAGAACAATGAGCAGTTCTTC	CASSLAGTENNEQFF